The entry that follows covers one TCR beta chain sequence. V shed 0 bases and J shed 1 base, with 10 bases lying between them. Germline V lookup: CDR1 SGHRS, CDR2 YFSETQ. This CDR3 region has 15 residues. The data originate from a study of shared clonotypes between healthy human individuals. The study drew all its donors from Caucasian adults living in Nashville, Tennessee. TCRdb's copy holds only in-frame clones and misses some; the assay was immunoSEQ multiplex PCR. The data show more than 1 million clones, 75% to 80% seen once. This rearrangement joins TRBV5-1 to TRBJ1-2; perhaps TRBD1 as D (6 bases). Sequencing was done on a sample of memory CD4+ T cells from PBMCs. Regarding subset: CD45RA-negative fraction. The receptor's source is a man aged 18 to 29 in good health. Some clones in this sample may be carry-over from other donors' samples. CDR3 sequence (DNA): TGCGCCAGCAGCTTGGGCGGACAGATTAACTATGGCTACACCTTC. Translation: CASSLGGQINYGYTF. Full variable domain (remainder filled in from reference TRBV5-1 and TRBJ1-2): KAGVTQTPRYLIKTRGQQVTLSCSPISGHRSVSWYQQTPGQGLQFLFEYFSETQRNKGNFPGRFSGRQFSNSRSEMNVSTLELGDSALYLCASSLGGQINYGYTFGSGTRLTVV.